The T cell receptor (beta chain) described here comes from a study of beta chain features in type 1 diabetes. Expressed TCRB transcripts were sequenced because the entire RNA isolate underwent reverse transcription. Libraries were prepared by immunoSEQ multiplex PCR; TCRdb keeps only in-frame clonotypes and omits some of them. The table shows almost 350,000 clones, with approximately 9.9% occurring only once. Sorting based on CD45RO/CCR7/CD25/CD127/CD95/CD27 separated CD4+ naive, central memory, regulatory and stem cell-like memory cells. About this clone: Its antigen is still unknown.

The CDR3 consists of 13 residues. Trimming stripped 2 bases from V and 4 bases from J, with 8 bases between. Germline V lookup: CDR1 MDHEN, CDR2 SYDVKM. General study results and limits: Equally in patients and controls, PCR might preferentially amplify shorter templates. TCRB CDR3s from Type 1 diabetes patients were moderately but significantly shorter in all four CD4+ subsets.

The chain couples TRBV28 to TRBJ1-2; no firm D call. This receptor was obtained from a man aged 25 to 40 with type 1 diabetes. Material: central memory CD4+ T cells from blood. CDR3 in amino acids: CASSLAPSYGYTF. The CDR3 nucleotides read TGTGCCAGCAGTTTAGCACCGAGCTATGGCTACACCTTC.